These 2 T cell receptor beta chains were sequenced from one sample in a study of blood T cell repertoires in COVID-19. The assay was immunoSEQ multiplex PCR, and TCRdb's table has in-frame clones only and misses some. The sample includes about 320,000 clones, almost 85% of them seen just once. Sample: peripheral blood. Source of these receptors: a human donor in a cohort sampled during active COVID-19.

The V gene is TRBV11-2, the J gene TRBJ2-1; D might be TRBD2 (7 bases). CDR3 length: 15 amino acids. The germline CDR1 and CDR2 sequences are SGHAT and FQNNGV. V was cut by 1 base and J by 7 bases, with 14 bases left in between. CDR3 amino acids: CASSLGRGGGNEQFF. CDR3 nucleotides: TGTGCCAGCAGCTTAGGAAGAGGGGGGGGGAATGAGCAGTTCTTC.

The V gene is TRBV5-1, the J gene TRBJ1-4; 11 bases are shared with TRBD1. CDR3 length: 15 amino acids. Germline V gene sequence: CDR1 SGHRS, CDR2 YFSETQ. J gave up 8 bases and V 4 bases, and 7 bases lay outside the gene matches. CDR3 in DNA: TGCGCCAGCAGCGGATCAGGACAGGGGGCCGAAAAACTGTTTTTT. Translation gives CASSGSGQGAEKLFF.